Below are 5 T cell receptor beta chains sequenced from a single sample in a study of blood T cell repertoires in COVID-19. Assay used: immunoSEQ multiplex PCR; TCRdb lists only in-frame clones, some missing. This table holds tens of thousands of clones, about four fifths found once. Sample: peripheral blood. The receptors were gathered from a man under 40 with COVID-19, enrolled during active disease.

This sequence joins TRBV30 and TRBJ1-1, with 7 bases lining up with TRBD1. The trim removed 7 bases at V and 5 bases at J, leaving 13 bases unmatched. The germline gives CDR1 GTSNPN, CDR2 SVGIG (reference sequence). This CDR3 is 14 amino acids long. The CDR3 protein is CASTTGVRGTEAFF. The CDR3 nucleotides are TGTGCCTCCACAACAGGGGTGCGGGGTACTGAAGCTTTCTTT.

V is TRBV3-1 (or the pseudogene TRBV3-2) and J is TRBJ1-4; D is uncertain. The CDR3 runs to 16 residues. Germline CDR1 is LGHDT and CDR2 is YNNKEL (reference sequence). V shed 0 bases and J shed 8 bases, with 16 bases lying between them. CDR3 protein: CASSQDLRVAGEKLFF. The CDR3 coding sequence is TGTGCCAGCAGCCAAGATTTGCGGGTAGCAGGCGAAAAACTGTTTTTT.

The V gene is TRBV28, the J gene TRBJ1-5; D might be TRBD1 (5 bases). The germline CDR1 and CDR2 sequences are MDHEN and SYDVKM. Trimming took off 6 bases at V and 2 bases at J, with 11 bases between the two ends. The CDR3 sequence is 14 residues long. The CDR3 DNA follows: TGTGCCAGCAGGTGGGGGGGAGGCAATCAGCCCCAGCATTTT. Its translation: CASRWGGGNQPQHF.

This clone was counted between two and nine times. The rearrangement uses TRBV5-6 and TRBJ2-2; 7 nucleotides match TRBD1. From germline, CDR1 is SGHDT and CDR2 YYEEEE. CDR3 length equals 14 residues. V shed 4 bases, J shed 6 bases, and the junction held 6 bases outside the gene matches. The CDR3 sequence: CASSHLQGPGELFF. The CDR3 DNA sequence: TGTGCCAGCAGCCACTTACAGGGGCCCGGGGAGCTGTTTTTT. Supplemented by reference TRBV5-6 and TRBJ2-2, the full variable domain reads DAGVTQSPTHLIKTRGQQVTLRCSPKSGHDTVSWYQQALGQGPQFIFQYYEEEERQRGNFPDRFSGHQFPNYSSELNVNALLLGDSALYLCASSHLQGPGELFFGEGSRLTVL.

J is TRBJ2-1 and V is TRBV28; no firm D call. Trimming removed 3 bases from V and 8 bases from J, with 8 bases in between. CDR1 MDHEN and CDR2 SYDVKM come from the germline V gene. The CDR3 spans 12 residues. CDR3 coding DNA: TGTGCCAGCAGTTTTCGTGTCCATGAGCAGTTCTTC. It codes for CASSFRVHEQFF.